The clone carrying this TCR beta chain came up once. Some clones are missing from TCRdb's copy, which holds only in-frame ones; the method was immunoSEQ multiplex PCR. Of 65,000 to 80,000 clones listed, nearly 95% are singletons. The CDR3 spans 13 residues. Trimming removed 1 base at V and 11 bases at J, with 12 bases between. Germline V gene sequence: CDR1 SGHAT, CDR2 FQNNGV. This sample was taken from a study of OX40 agonist ivuxolimab in advanced cancers. The wider study: Participants, 82.7% male, averaged about 56 years of age, ranging from about 23 to 79. Enrollees could have had prior anti-PD-1, anti-PD-L1 or anti-CTLA-4 therapy, which roughly 40% had received. In three patients, partial responses were observed, one with hepatocellular carcinoma and two with cutaneous melanoma.

The timepoints at which blood was sampled were baseline, cycle 4 day 1, and cycle 7 day 1. Source: CD4+ or CD8+ T cells sorted from blood, taken in a trial of the OX40 agonist ivuxolimab. The genes are TRBV11-2 and TRBJ2-1, with D maybe TRBD2 (5 bases). The receptor comes from an adult with an advanced solid tumor such as melanoma, head and neck, liver or kidney cancer. CDR3 bases: TGTGCCAGCAGCTTAGGGGTCGGGAACCAGCAGTTCTTC. It translates to CASSLGVGNQQFF.